This T cell receptor beta chain was recovered during a study of blood T cell repertoires in COVID-19. With V trimmed by 0 bases and J by 3 bases, 10 bases remained unmatched. The CDR3 totals 18 residues. Germline assignment: CDR1 MGHDK and CDR2 SYGVNS. Libraries were prepared by immunoSEQ multiplex PCR; TCRdb keeps only in-frame clonotypes and omits some of them. The profile shows roughly 150,000 clones, roughly four fifths of them singletons. Allocation to cohorts depended on clinical history reported by the participants. The receptor comes from a woman between 18 and 30 years old who had been exposed to COVID-19. Sequencing used PBMCs or T cells enriched from blood (not recorded which). The chain recombines TRBV25-1 with TRBJ2-1, with 8 bases lining up with TRBD2. Here the CDR3 DNA reads TGTGCCAGCAGTGAATATCGGATAGGAGCGGGGGTCTACAATGAGCAGTTCTTC. Translation: CASSEYRIGAGVYNEQFF. The whole variable domain, remainder taken from reference TRBV25-1 and TRBJ2-1, is EADIYQTPRYLVIGTGKKITLECSQTMGHDKMYWYQQDPGMELHLIHYSYGVNSTEKGDLSSESTVSRIRTEHFPLTLESARPSHTSQYLCASSEYRIGAGVYNEQFFGPGTRLTVL.